This note documents a single T cell receptor beta chain sequence. The antigen is not known. This record belongs to a study of cytomegalovirus exposure and HLA in healthy donors. Germline lookup yields CDR1 SGDLS and CDR2 YYNGEE. V was cut by 3 bases and J by 4 bases, with 15 bases left in between. This CDR3 spans 15 amino acids. The primer mix had 60 Vbeta and 13 Jbeta primers. Produced via immunoSEQ multiplex PCR; TCRdb's table is partial and in-frame only. The table shows some 100,000 clones, with 75% occurring only once. General study findings and limits: The authors confirmed in vitro that three CMV-associated chains were specific for CMV antigens. It was in a later analysis that TCR association rates were seen to vary by HLA locus, highest for DRB1 and lowest for HLA-C. According to reports, the classifier identified cytomegalovirus status with high specificity and sensitivity. Follow-up analysis seemed to connect common viral pathogens with several of the most significant clusters identified.

This sequence originates from a woman under 30 in good health and CMV-seropositive. The gene calls are TRBV9 and TRBJ2-3; maybe TRBD1 (6 bases). What was sequenced was PBMCs. CDR3 region: CASSAAGVGSDTQYF. CDR3 sequence (DNA): TGTGCCAGCAGCGCTGCAGGGGTAGGCTCAGATACGCAGTATTTT.